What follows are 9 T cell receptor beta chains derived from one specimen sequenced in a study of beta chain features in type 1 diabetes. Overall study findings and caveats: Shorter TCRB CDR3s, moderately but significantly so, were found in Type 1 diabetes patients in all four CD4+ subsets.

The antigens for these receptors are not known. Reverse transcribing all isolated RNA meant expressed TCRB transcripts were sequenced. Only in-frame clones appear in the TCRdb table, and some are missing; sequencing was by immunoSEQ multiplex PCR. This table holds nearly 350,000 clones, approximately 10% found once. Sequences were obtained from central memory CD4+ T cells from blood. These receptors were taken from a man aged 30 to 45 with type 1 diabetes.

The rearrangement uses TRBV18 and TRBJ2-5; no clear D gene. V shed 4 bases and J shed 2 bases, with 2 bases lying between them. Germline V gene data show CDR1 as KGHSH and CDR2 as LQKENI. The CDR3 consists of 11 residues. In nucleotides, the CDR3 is TGTGCCAGCTCACGGCAAGAGACCCAGTACTTC. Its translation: CASSRQETQYF.

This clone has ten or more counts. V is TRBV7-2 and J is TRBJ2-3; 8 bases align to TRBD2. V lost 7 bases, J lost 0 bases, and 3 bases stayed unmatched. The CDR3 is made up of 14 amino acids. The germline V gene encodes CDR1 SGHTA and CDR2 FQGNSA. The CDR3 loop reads CASNVAGSTDTQYF. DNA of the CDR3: TGTGCCAGCAACGTAGCGGGGAGCACAGATACGCAGTATTTT.

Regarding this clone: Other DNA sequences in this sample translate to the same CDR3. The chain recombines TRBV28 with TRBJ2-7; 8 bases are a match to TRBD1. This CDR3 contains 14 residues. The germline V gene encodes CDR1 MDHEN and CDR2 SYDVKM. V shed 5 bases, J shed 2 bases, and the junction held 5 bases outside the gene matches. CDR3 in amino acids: CASSPPTGAYEQYF. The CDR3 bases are TGTGCCAGCAGTCCCCCGACAGGGGCCTACGAGCAGTACTTC.

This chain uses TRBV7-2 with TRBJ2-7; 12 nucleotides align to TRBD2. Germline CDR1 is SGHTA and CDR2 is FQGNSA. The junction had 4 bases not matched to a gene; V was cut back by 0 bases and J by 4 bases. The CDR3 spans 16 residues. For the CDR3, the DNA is TGTGCCAGCAGCTTAGCGGTGGGGACTAGCGGGTACGAGCAGTACTTC. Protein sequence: CASSLAVGTSGYEQYF. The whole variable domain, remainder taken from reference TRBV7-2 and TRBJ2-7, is GAGVSQSPSNKVTEKGKDVELRCDPISGHTALYWYRQSLGQGLEFLIYFQGNSAPDKSGLPSDRFSAERTGGSVSTLTIQRTQQEDSAVYLCASSLAVGTSGYEQYFGPGTRLTVT.

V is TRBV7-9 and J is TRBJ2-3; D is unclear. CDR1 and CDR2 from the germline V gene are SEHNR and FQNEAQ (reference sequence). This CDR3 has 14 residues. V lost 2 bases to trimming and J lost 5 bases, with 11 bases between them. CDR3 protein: CASSLRMRGDTQYF. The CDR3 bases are TGTGCCAGCAGCTTAAGGATGAGAGGAGATACGCAGTATTTT.

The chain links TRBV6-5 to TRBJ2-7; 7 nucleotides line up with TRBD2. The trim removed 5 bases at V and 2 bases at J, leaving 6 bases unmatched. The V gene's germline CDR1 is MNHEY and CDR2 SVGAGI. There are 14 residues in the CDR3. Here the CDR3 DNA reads TGTGCCAGCAGTACGGCCGGGAGGCCCTACGAGCAGTACTTC. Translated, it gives CASSTAGRPYEQYF.

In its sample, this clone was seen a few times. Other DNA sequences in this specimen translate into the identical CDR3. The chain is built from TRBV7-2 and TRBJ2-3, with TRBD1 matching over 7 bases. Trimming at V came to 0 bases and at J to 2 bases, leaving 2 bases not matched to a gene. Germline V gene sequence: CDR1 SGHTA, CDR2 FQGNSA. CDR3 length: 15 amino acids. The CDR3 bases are TGTGCCAGCAGCTTAGCGGGACAGCTCACAGATACGCAGTATTTT. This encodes CASSLAGQLTDTQYF.

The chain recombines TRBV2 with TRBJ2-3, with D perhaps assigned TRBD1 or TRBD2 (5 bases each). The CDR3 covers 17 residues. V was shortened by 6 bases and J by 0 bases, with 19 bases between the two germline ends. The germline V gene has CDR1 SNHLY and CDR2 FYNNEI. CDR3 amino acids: CASSLYRGRRSTDTQYF. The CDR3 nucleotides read TGTGCCAGCAGCCTCTACCGGGGACGACGGAGCACAGATACGCAGTATTTT.

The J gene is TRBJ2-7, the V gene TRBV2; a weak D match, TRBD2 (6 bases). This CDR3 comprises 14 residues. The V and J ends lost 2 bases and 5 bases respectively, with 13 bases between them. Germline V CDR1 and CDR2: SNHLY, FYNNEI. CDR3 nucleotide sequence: TGTGCCAGCAGTGAAATCGGGGGAAAGAACGAGCAGTACTTC. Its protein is CASSEIGGKNEQYF.